Listed here are 7 T cell receptor beta chains from one sample, sequenced in a study of OX40 agonist ivuxolimab in advanced cancers. Produced via immunoSEQ multiplex PCR; TCRdb's table is partial and in-frame only. The sample shows 50,000 to 65,000 clones, about nine tenths of them seen only once. The sequences come from CD4+ or CD8+ T cells sorted from blood, collected in a trial of the OX40 agonist ivuxolimab. The receptors were gathered from an adult with an advanced solid tumor such as melanoma, head and neck, liver or kidney cancer.

The chain combines TRBV29-1 with TRBJ2-7; a weak D match, TRBD2 (5 bases). V was shortened by 3 bases and J by 2 bases, with 8 bases between the two germline ends. CDR1 and CDR2 (germline): SQVTM, ANQGSEA. This CDR3 spans 12 amino acids. CDR3 amino acids: CSVEEETYEQYF. CDR3 bases: TGCAGCGTTGAGGAGGAGACCTACGAGCAGTACTTC.

This chain links TRBV29-1 with TRBJ2-7, with D perhaps TRBD1 or TRBD2 (5 bases each). CDR1 is SQVTM and CDR2 is ANQGSEA in the germline V gene. V was clipped by 6 bases and J by 0 bases, with 12 bases between them. This CDR3 region has 13 residues. The CDR3 bases are TGCAGCGTACCCGGGACCCTCTCCTACGAGCAGTACTTC. It codes for CSVPGTLSYEQYF.

The chain is built from TRBV5-6 and TRBJ2-7; D gene uncertain. Germline V lookup: CDR1 SGHDT, CDR2 YYEEEE. The CDR3 has 13 residues. Trimming pared 5 bases from V and 3 bases from J, leaving 12 bases between. This CDR3 is CASSQAINYEQYF. The CDR3 nucleotides read TGTGCCAGCAGTCAAGCTATCAACTACGAGCAGTACTTC.

There are a few counts of this clone. This chain joins TRBV27 and TRBJ1-5; D is uncertain. V lost 6 bases and J 4 bases, leaving 13 bases between the germline ends. Germline lookup yields CDR1 MNHEY and CDR2 SMNVEV (reference sequence). This CDR3 spans 14 amino acids. This CDR3 is CASSLQFANQPQHF. For the CDR3, the DNA is TGTGCCAGCAGCCTACAATTCGCGAATCAGCCCCAGCATTTT.

This chain uses TRBV4-3 with TRBJ2-3; D remains unclear. The CDR3 totals 16 residues. Trimming removed 0 bases at V and 1 base at J, with 11 bases between. Germline V lookup: CDR1 LGHNA, CDR2 YSLEER. The CDR3 sequence is CASSQDFPGGTDTQYF. CDR3 sequence (DNA): TGCGCCAGCAGCCAAGATTTCCCTGGTGGCACAGATACGCAGTATTTT.

This chain links TRBV28 with TRBJ1-2; D uncertain. Per germline, CDR1 MDHEN and CDR2 SYDVKM. Between the trimmed V and J ends, which lost 7 bases and 4 bases, there was a span of 13 bases. The CDR3 is 13 amino acids. CDR3 DNA sequence: TGTGCCAGCACCCCAGTCACCCTCTATGGCTACACCTTC. Its translation: CASTPVTLYGYTF.

The V and J genes are TRBV7-9 and TRBJ2-3, with TRBD2 identical over 10 bases. The CDR3 is made up of 16 amino acids. The V gene's germline CDR1 is SEHNR and CDR2 FQNEAQ (reference sequence). The V gene end was trimmed by 4 bases and the J gene end by 5 bases; junction bases not matched to a gene: 9. In nucleotides, the CDR3 is TGTGCCAGCAGCTCCAGACTAGCGGGCGATCAAGATACGCAGTATTTT. Translated, it gives CASSSRLAGDQDTQYF. The full variable domain, rest sourced from reference TRBV7-9 and TRBJ2-3, is DTGVSQNPRHKITKRGQNVTFRCDPISEHNRLYWYRQTLGQGPEFLTYFQNEAQLEKSRLLSDRFSAERPKGSFSTLEIQRTEQGDSAMYLCASSSRLAGDQDTQYFGPGTRLTVL.